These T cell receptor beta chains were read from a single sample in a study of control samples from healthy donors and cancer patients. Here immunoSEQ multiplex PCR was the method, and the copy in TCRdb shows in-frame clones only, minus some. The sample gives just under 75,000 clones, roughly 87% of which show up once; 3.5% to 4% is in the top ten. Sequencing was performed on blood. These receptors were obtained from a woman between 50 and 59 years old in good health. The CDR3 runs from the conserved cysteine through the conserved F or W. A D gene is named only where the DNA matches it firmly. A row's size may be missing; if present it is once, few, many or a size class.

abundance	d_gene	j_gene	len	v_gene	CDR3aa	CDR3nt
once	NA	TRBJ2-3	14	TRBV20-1	CSASPPAGTDTQYF	TGCAGTGCTAGTCCCCCGGCCGGGACAGATACGCAGTATTTT
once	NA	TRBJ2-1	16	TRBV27	CASSRSILSSYNEQFF	TGTGCCAGCAGTCGGTCAATTCTAAGCTCCTACAATGAGCAGTTCTTC
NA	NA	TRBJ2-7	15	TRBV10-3	CAISDSKGALYEQYF	TGTGCCATCAGTGATAGTAAAGGGGCTTTGTACGAGCAGTACTTC
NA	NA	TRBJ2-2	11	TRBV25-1	CASKRVGELFF	TGTGCCAGCAAGAGGGTCGGGGAGCTGTTTTTT
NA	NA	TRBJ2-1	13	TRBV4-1	CASSQVVASEQFF	TGCGCCAGCAGCCAAGTGGTAGCATCTGAGCAGTTCTTC
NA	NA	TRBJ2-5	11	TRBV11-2	CASSLQETQYF	TGTGCCAGCAGCTTACAAGAGACCCAGTACTTC
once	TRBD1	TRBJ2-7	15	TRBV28	CASIKGQGSGAEQYF	TGTGCCAGCATAAAGGGACAGGGATCGGGTGCCGAGCAGTACTTC
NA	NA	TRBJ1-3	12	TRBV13	CASSLSGNTIYF	TGTGCCAGCAGCTTATCTGGAAACACCATATATTTT
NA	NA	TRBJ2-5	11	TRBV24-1	CATQGQETQYF	TGTGCCACCCAGGGTCAAGAGACCCAGTACTTC
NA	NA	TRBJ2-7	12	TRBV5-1	CASSLDDYEQYF	TGCGCCAGCAGCTTGGATGACTACGAGCAGTACTTC
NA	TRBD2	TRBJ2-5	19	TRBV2	CASSAAPPTSGGVQETQYF	TGTGCCAGCAGTGCGGCCCCCCCTACTAGCGGAGGGGTCCAAGAGACCCAGTACTTC
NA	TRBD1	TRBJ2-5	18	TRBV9	CASSVASSGTGVQETQYF	TGTGCCAGCAGCGTAGCATCTTCCGGGACAGGGGTCCAAGAGACCCAGTACTTC
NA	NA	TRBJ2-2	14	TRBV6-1	CASSEDFYTGELFF	TGTGCCAGCAGTGAAGACTTCTACACCGGGGAGCTGTTTTTT
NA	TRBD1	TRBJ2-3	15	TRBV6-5	CASSNPGQGPDTQYF	TGTGCCAGCAGTAACCCGGGACAGGGACCAGATACGCAGTATTTT
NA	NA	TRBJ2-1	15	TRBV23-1	CASSQSRGWDNEQFF	TGCGCCAGCAGTCAATCCAGGGGATGGGACAATGAGCAGTTCTTC
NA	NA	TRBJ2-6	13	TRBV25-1	CASTFSGANVLTF	TGTGCCAGCACCTTCTCTGGGGCCAACGTCCTGACTTTC
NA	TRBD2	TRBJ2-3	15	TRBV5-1	CASSSTSGSTDTQYF	TGCGCCAGCAGCAGCACTAGCGGAAGCACAGATACGCAGTATTTT